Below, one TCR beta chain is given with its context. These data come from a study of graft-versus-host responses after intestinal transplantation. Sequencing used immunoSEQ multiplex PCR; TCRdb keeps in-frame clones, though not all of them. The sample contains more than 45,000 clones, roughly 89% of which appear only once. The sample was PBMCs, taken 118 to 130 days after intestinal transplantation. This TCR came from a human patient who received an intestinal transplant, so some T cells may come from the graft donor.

CDR3 region: CASSLEREAGNTIYF. CDR3 in DNA: TGTGCCAGCAGCTTGGAACGGGAGGCTGGAAACACCATATATTTT. The chain has TRBV5-4 and TRBJ1-3; D unresolved. Trimming removed 0 bases at V and 2 bases at J, with 9 bases between. CDR3 length: 15 amino acids. CDR1 is SGHNT and CDR2 is YYREEE in the germline V gene (reference sequence).